This T cell receptor beta chain was obtained from a study of blood T cells in healthy people across ages. Germline CDR1 and CDR2: SGHAT and FQNNGV. CDR3 length equals 19 residues. The junction had 17 bases not matched to a gene; V was cut back by 4 bases and J by 4 bases. A second PCR, run for about 7 to 11 cycles, used a sample-barcoded 5' primer plus a J-beta primer mix. A single record per CDR3 protein comes from TCRdb applying MiXCR to the 5' RACE reads. The sample carries around 1,500,000 distinct CDR3 sequences, around 42% recorded once. This clonotype appeared a few times. With each sample, at least 5 micrograms of total RNA were extracted.

Sequencing was done on a sample of blood. The chain uses TRBV11-2 and TRBJ1-4, with 8 bases identical to TRBD1. The receptor was isolated from a woman between 18 and 29 years old in good health. For the CDR3, the DNA is TGTGCCAGCAGCTCCACCTTGGGACAGGCCTACTTCGGTAATGAAAAACTGTTTTTT. Amino acids: CASSSTLGQAYFGNEKLFF.